This entry is about one T cell receptor beta chain. Antigen specificity is unknown. The sample originates from a study of beta chain features in type 1 diabetes. V shed 5 bases and J shed 1 base, with 16 bases lying between them. This CDR3 region has 16 residues. Germline V gene lookup returns CDR1 SGHTA and CDR2 FQGNSA. Study-wide results and limits: All four CD4+ subsets of Type 1 diabetes patients contained TCRB CDR3s that were moderately but significantly shorter.

Expressed TCRB transcripts were sequenced, since all the RNA that had been isolated was reverse transcribed. Clones were read by immunoSEQ multiplex PCR, and TCRdb kept only the in-frame ones, dropping some. The table lists about 160,000 clones, almost 8% of them singletons, with 0.5% in the top ten. J is TRBJ2-3 and V is TRBV7-2; a weak D match, TRBD1 (6 bases). The specimen sequenced was central memory CD4+ T cells from blood. The TCR originated in a man aged 18-30 years with type 1 diabetes. CDR3 sequence (DNA): TGTGCCAGCAGCACCCGAACAGGGTATCGCACAGATACGCAGTATTTT. This gives the protein CASSTRTGYRTDTQYF.